The 3 T cell receptor beta chains below come from one sample, sequenced in a study of blood T cell repertoires in COVID-19. Data came from immunoSEQ multiplex PCR; TCRdb stores just in-frame clones and leaves some out. The sample consists of 210,000 or so clones, around nine tenths of them appearing once. The specimen was peripheral blood. The receptors here all came from a man in his late teens or twenties with active or convalescent COVID-19.

V usage is TRBV10-3 and J usage is TRBJ1-6; no definite D call. The germline CDR1 and CDR2 sequences are ENHRY and SYGVKD. V gave up 6 bases and J gave up 8 bases, with 8 bases separating them. The CDR3 covers 12 residues. The CDR3 DNA reads as TGTGCCATCAGACGGGATGATTCACCCCTCCACTTT. It specifies CAIRRDDSPLHF.

This sequence joins TRBV10-2 and TRBJ1-4; 7 positions agree with TRBD1. J gave up 8 bases and V 2 bases, and 11 bases lay outside the gene matches. This CDR3 spans 16 amino acids. Germline values: CDR1 WSHSY, CDR2 SAAADI. CDR3 amino acids: CASSEGTVGGQEKLFF. DNA for the CDR3: TGCGCCAGCAGTGAGGGAACGGTAGGGGGCCAAGAAAAACTGTTTTTT.

V usage is TRBV4-2 and J usage is TRBJ2-1, with D unclear. CDR3 length: 16 residues. Germline CDR1 is LGHNA and CDR2 is YNFKEQ. V lost 3 bases and J 2 bases, leaving 14 bases between the germline ends. In nucleotides, the CDR3 is TGTGCCAGCAGCCAGGAATCTCTAGGTCCCTACAATGAGCAGTTCTTC. This translates into CASSQESLGPYNEQFF.